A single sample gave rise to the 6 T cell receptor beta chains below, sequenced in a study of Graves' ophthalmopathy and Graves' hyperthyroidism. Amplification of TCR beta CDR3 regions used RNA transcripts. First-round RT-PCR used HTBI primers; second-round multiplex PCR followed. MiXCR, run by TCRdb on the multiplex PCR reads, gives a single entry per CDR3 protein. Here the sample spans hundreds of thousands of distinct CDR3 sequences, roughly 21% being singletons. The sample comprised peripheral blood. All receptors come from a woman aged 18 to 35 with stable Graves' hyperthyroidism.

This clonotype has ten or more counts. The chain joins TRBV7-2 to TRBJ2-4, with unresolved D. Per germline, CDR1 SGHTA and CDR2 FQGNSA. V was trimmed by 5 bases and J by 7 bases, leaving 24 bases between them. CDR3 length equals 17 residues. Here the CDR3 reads CASSNSPLGFPDNIQYF. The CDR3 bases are TGTGCCAGCAGCAACTCTCCTTTGGGTTTCCCGGATAACATTCAGTACTTC.

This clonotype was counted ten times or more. CDR3 DNA sequence: TGTGCCAGCAGTTTAGAAAGAAGGCTCGGCAAAAACATTCAGTACTTC. Amino acids: CASSLERRLGKNIQYF. V usage is TRBV12-3 or TRBV12-4 and J usage is TRBJ2-4; no firm D call. Trimming took 1 base from V and 3 from J, leaving 13 bases between them. The CDR3 contains 16 residues.

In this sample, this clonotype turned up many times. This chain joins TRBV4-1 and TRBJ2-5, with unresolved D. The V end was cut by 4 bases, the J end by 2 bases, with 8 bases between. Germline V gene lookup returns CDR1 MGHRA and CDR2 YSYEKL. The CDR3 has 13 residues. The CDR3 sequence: CASSRELQETQYF. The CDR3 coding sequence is TGCGCCAGCAGCCGGGAACTACAAGAGACCCAGTACTTC.

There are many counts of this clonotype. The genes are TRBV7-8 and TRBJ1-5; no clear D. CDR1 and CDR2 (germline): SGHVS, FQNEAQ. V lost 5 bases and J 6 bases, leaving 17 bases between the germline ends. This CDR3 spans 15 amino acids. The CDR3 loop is CASSRLSGEGQPQHF. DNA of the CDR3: TGTGCCAGCAGCCGACTCAGTGGCGAGGGTCAGCCCCAGCATTTT.

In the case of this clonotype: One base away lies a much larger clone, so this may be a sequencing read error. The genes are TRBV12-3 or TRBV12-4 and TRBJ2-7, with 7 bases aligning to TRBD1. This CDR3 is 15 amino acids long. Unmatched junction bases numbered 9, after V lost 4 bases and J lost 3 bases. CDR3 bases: TGTGCCAGCAGTTCGACAGGGCCGGACCTCTACGAGCAGTACTTC. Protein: CASSSTGPDLYEQYF.

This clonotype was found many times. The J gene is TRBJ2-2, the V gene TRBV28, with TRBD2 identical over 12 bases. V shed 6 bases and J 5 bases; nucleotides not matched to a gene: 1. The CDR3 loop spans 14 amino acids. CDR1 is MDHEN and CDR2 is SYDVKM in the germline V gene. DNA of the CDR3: TGTGCCAGCAGCACTAGCGGGAGGACCGGGGAGCTGTTTTTT. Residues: CASSTSGRTGELFF.